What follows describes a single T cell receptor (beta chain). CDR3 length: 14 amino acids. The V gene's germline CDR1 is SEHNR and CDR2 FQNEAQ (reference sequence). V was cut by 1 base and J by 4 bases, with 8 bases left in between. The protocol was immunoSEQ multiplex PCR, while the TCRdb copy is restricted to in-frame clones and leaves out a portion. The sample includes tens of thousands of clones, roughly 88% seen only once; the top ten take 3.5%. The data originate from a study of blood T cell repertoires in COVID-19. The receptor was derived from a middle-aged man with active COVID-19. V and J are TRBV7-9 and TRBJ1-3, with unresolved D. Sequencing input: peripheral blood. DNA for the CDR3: TGTGCCAGCAGCTTAGAAGGAGGGGGAAACACCATATATTTT. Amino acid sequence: CASSLEGGGNTIYF.